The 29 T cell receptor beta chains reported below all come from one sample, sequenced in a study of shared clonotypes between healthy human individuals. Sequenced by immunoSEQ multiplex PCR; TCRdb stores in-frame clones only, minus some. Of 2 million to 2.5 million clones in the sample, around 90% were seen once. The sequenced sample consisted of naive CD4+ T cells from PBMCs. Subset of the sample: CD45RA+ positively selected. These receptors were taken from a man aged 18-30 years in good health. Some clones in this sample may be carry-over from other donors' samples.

The DNA of the CDR3 is TGTGCCAGCAGTGAACAAACAGGGTTCTCCTACGAGCAGTACTTC. Translation: CASSEQTGFSYEQYF. V is TRBV25-1 and J is TRBJ2-7; D may be TRBD1 (6 bases). Germline CDR1 reads MGHDK; CDR2 reads SYGVNS. This CDR3 has 15 amino acids. V lost 2 bases, J lost 0 bases, and 11 bases lay in between.

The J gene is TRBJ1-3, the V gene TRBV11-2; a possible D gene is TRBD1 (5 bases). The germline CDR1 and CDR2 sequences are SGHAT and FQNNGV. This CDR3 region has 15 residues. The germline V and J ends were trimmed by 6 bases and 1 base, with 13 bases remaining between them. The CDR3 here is CASRHYRGSGNTIYF. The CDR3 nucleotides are TGTGCCAGCAGACACTATCGGGGGTCTGGAAACACCATATATTTT.

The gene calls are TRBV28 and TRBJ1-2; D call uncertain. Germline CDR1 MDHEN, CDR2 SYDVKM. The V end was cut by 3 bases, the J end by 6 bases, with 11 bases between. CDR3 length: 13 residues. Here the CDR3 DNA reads TGTGCCAGCAGTTTCAGCCAGCGAGATGGCTACACCTTC. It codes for CASSFSQRDGYTF.

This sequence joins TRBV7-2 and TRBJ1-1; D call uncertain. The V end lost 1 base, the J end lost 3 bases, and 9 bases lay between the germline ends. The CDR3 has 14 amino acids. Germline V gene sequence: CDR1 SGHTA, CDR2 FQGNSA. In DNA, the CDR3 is TGTGCCAGCAGCTTAGGCAGGTCCTACACTGAAGCTTTCTTT. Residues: CASSLGRSYTEAFF.

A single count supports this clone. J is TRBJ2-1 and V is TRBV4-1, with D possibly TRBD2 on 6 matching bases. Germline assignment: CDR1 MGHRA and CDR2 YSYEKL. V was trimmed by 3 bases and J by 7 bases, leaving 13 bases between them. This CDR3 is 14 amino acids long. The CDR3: CASSQALAGNEQFF. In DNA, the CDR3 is TGCGCCAGCAGCCAGGCCCTGGCGGGAAATGAGCAGTTCTTC.

The CDR3 sequence is CASSLIQGPNQPQHF. The CDR3 bases are TGTGCCAGCAGCTTAATACAGGGACCTAATCAGCCCCAGCATTTT. The V call is TRBV7-2, the J call TRBJ1-5; maybe TRBD1 (6 bases). This CDR3 contains 15 residues. CDR1 and CDR2 (germline): SGHTA, FQGNSA. Trimming removed 2 bases from V and 4 bases from J, with 12 bases in between.

The CDR3 here is CASSPPGVGYNEQFF. CDR3 coding DNA: TGTGCCAGCTCACCTCCAGGGGTTGGCTACAATGAGCAGTTCTTC. The chain joins TRBV18 to TRBJ2-1, with D possibly TRBD1 on 6 matching bases. V was cut by 3 bases and J by 3 bases, with 12 bases left in between. The CDR3 sequence is 15 residues long. The V gene's germline CDR1 is KGHSH and CDR2 LQKENI.

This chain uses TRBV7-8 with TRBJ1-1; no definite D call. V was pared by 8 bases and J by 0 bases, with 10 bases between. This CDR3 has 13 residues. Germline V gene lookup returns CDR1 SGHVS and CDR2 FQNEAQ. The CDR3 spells CASQTQMNTEAFF. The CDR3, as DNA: TGTGCCAGCCAGACACAAATGAACACTGAAGCTTTCTTT. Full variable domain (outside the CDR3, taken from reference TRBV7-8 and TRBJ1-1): GAGVSQSPRYKVAKRGQDVALRCDPISGHVSLFWYQQALGQGPEFLTYFQNEAQLDKSGLPSDRFFAERPEGSVSTLKIQRTQQEDSAVYLCASQTQMNTEAFFGQGTRLTVV.

CDR3 in amino acids: CASSRDRTGGRETQYF. As DNA, the CDR3 is TGTGCCAGCAGTAGAGACAGGACAGGGGGCCGAGAGACCCAGTACTTC. The chain carries TRBV25-1 and TRBJ2-5; 11 nucleotides align to TRBD1. The length of the CDR3 is 16 residues. Trimming cost V 5 bases and J 4 bases; bases outside gene matches: 9. In germline, CDR1 is MGHDK, CDR2 SYGVNS.

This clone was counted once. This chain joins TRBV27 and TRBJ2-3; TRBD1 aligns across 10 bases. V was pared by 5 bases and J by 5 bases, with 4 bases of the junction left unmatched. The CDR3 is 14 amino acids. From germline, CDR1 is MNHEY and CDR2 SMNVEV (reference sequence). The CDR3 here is CASSRQGAGDTQYF. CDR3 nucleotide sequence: TGTGCCAGCAGTCGACAGGGGGCGGGAGATACGCAGTATTTT.

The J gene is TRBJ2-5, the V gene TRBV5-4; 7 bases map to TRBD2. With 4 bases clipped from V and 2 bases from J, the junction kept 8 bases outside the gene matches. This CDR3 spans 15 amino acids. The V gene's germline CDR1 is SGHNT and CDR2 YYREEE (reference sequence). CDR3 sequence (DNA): TGTGCCAGCAGCGGGAGGGAGCGGAGTCAAGAGACCCAGTACTTC. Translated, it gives CASSGRERSQETQYF.

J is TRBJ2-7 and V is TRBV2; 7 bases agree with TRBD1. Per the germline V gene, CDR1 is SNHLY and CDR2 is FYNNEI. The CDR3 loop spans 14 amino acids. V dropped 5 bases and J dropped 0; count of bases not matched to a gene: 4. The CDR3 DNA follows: TGTGCCAGCAGTCTGGGACAGCACTCCTACGAGCAGTACTTC. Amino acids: CASSLGQHSYEQYF. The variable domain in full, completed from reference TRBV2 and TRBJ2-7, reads EPEVTQTPSHQVTQMGQEVILRCVPISNHLYFYWYRQILGQKVEFLVSFYNNEISEKSEIFDDQFSVERPDGSNFTLKIRSTKLEDSAMYFCASSLGQHSYEQYFGPGTRLTVT.

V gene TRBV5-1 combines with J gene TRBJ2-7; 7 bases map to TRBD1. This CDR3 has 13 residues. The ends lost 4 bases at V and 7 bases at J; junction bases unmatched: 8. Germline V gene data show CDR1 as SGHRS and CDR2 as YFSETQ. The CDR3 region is CASSETGLGEQYF. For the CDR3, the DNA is TGCGCCAGCAGCGAGACAGGGCTGGGGGAGCAGTACTTC.

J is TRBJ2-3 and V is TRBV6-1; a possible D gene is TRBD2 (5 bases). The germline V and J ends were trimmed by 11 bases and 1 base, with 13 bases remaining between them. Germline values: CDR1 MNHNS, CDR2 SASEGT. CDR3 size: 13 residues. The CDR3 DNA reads TGTGCCGGGATGAGCGGAGGCACAGATACGCAGTATTTT. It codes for CAGMSGGTDTQYF.

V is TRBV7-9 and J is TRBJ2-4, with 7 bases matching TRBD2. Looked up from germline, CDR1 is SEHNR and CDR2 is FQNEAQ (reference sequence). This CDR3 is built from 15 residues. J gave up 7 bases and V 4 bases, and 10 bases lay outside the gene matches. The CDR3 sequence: CASSSLGEGKNIQYF. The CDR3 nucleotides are TGTGCCAGCAGCTCCCTCGGGGAGGGAAAGAACATTCAGTACTTC.

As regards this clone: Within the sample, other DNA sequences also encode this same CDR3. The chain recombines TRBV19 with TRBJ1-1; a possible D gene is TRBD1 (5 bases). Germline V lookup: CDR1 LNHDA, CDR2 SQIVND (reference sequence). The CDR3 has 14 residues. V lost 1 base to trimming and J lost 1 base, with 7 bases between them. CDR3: CASSIGGGNTEAFF. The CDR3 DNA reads TGTGCCAGTAGTATAGGCGGGGGGAACACTGAAGCTTTCTTT.

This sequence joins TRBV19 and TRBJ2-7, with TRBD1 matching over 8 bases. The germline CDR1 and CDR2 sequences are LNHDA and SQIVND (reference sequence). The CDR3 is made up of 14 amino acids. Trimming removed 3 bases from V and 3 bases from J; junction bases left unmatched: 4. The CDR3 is CASSITGGDYEQYF. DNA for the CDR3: TGTGCCAGTAGTATTACAGGGGGAGACTACGAGCAGTACTTC.

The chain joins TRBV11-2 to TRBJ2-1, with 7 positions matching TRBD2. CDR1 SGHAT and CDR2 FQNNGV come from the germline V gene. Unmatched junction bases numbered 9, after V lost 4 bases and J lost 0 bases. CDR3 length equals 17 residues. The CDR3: CASSSRGGVPSYNEQFF. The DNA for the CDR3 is TGTGCCAGCAGCTCTCGTGGGGGGGTACCCTCCTACAATGAGCAGTTCTTC.

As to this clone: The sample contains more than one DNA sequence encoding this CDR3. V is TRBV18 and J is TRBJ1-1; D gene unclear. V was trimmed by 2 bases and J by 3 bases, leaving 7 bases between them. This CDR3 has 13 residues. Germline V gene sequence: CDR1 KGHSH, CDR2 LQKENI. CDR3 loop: CASSPRSDTEAFF. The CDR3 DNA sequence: TGTGCCAGCTCACCAAGGTCGGACACTGAAGCTTTCTTT.

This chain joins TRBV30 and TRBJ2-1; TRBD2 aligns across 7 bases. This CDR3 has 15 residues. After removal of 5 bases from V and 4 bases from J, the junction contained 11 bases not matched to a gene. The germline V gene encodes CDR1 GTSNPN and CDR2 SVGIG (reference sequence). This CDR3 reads CAWGTAGVSYNEQFF. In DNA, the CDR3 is TGTGCCTGGGGGACGGCGGGAGTATCATACAATGAGCAGTTCTTC.

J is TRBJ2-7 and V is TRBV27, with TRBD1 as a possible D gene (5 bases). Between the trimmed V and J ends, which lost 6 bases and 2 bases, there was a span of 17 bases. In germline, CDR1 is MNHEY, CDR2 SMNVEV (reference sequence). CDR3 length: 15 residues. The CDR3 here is CASRFDRRGAYEQYF. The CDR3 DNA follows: TGTGCCAGCAGATTCGACAGAAGAGGAGCCTACGAGCAGTACTTC.

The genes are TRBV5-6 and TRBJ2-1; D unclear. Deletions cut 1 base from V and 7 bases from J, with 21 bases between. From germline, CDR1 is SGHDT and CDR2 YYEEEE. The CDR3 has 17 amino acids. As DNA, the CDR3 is TGTGCCAGCAGCTTGTTCTGGGCTGCAATCCAGGAAAATGAGCAGTTCTTC. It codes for CASSLFWAAIQENEQFF.

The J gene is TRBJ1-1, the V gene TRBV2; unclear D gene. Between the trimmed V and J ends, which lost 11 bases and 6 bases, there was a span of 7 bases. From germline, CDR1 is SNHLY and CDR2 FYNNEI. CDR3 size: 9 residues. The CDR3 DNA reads TGTGCCCCGGAGGCTGAAGCTTTCTTT. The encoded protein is CAPEAEAFF.

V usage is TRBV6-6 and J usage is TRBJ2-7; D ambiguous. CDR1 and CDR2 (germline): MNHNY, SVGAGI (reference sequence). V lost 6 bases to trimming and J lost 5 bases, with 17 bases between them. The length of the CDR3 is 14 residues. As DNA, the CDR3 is TGTGCCAGCAGAGAACGGGTCAACCGGGACGAGCAGTACTTC. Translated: CASRERVNRDEQYF.

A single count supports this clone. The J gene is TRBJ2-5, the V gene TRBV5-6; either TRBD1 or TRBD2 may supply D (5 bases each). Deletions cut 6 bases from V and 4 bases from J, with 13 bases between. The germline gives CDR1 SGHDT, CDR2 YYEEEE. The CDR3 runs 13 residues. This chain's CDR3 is CASTGWGSETQYF. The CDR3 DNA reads TGTGCCAGCACCGGATGGGGGTCAGAGACCCAGTACTTC.

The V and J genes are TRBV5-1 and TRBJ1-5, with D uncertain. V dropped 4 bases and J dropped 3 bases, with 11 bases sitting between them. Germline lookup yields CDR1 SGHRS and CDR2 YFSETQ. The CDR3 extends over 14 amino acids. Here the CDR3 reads CASSPDGFNQPQHF. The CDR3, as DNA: TGCGCCAGCAGCCCGGACGGTTTCAATCAGCCCCAGCATTTT.

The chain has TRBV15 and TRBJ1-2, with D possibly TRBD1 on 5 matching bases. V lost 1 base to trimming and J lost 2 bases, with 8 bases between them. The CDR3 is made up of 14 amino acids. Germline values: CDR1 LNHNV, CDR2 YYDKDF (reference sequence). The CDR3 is CATSRGDFNYGYTF. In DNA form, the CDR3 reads TGTGCCACCAGCAGAGGGGACTTCAACTATGGCTACACCTTC.

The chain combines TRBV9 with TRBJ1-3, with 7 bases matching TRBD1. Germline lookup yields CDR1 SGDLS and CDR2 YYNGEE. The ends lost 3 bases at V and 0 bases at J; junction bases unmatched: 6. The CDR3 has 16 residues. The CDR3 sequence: CASSATGASSGNTIYF. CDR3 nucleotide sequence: TGTGCCAGCAGCGCTACAGGGGCCAGCTCTGGAAACACCATATATTTT.

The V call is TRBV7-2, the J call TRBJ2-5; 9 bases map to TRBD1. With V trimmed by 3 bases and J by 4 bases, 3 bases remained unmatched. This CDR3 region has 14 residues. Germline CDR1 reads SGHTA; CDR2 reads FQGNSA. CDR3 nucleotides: TGTGCCAGCAGCTTCGACAGGGGGGTAGAGACCCAGTACTTC. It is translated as CASSFDRGVETQYF.